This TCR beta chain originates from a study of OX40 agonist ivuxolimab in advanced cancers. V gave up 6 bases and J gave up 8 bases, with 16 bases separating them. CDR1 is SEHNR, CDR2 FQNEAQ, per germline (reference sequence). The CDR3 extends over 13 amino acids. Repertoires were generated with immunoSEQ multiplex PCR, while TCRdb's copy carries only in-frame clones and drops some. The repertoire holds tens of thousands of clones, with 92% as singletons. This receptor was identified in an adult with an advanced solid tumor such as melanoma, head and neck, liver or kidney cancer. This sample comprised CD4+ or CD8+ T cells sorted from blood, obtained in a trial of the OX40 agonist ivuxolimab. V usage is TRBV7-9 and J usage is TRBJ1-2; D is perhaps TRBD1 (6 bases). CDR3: CASSPLQGSGYTF. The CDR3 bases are TGTGCCAGCAGTCCCCTCCAGGGGAGCGGCTACACCTTC.